The source of this T cell receptor (beta chain) is a study of shared clonotypes between healthy human individuals. On the study more broadly: Plates per donor: three CD4 naive, three CD4 memory, two CD8 naive, one CD8 memory.

This clone was detected only once. Naive CD8 isolation took CD45RO-negative cells positively selected for CCR7 and excluded terminally differentiated effector memory CD45RA+ cells. The donor cohort consisted entirely of Caucasian adults residing in Nashville, Tennessee. The run depth of the assay was deep. Profiling relied on immunoSEQ multiplex PCR, and the TCRdb table lists in-frame clones only, not all of them. The data show some 630,000 clones, with around 96% seen just once and approximately 0.12% held by the top ten. CDR1 GTSNPN and CDR2 SVGIG come from the germline V gene (reference sequence). This CDR3 has 14 amino acids. Between the trimmed V and J ends, which lost 0 bases and 6 bases, there was a span of 11 bases.

The specimen sequenced was naive CD8+ T cells sorted from blood. The source of this sequence is a woman in her twenties or thirties in good health. The chain recombines TRBV30 with TRBJ2-2, with no clear D. CDR3 loop: CAWSVNPAAGELFF. CDR3 coding DNA: TGTGCCTGGAGTGTAAACCCGGCCGCCGGGGAGCTGTTTTTT.